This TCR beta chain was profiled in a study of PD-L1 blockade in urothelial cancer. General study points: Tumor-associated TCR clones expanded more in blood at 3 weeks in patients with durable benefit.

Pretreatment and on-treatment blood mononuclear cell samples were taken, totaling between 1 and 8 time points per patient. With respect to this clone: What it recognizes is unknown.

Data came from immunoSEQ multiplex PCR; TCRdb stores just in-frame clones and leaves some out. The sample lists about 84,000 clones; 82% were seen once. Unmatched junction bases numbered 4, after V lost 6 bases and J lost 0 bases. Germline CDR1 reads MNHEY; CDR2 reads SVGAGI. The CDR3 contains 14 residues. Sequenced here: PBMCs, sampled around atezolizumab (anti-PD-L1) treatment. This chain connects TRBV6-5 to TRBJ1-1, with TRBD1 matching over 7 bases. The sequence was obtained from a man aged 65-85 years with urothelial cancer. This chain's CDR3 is CASSWRGLNTEAFF. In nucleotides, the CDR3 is TGTGCCAGCAGCTGGAGGGGGCTGAACACTGAAGCTTTCTTT.